This T cell receptor (beta chain) was found in a study of blood T cell repertoires in COVID-19. About the study: Italy, Spain and the United States were the sources of the convalescent and acute COVID-19 samples. The analysed material was cDNA or gDNA that came from T cells, B-cell-depleted T cells, or PBMCs.

V lost 7 bases, J lost 14 bases, and 10 bases stayed unmatched. The CDR3 has 11 amino acids. CDR1 and CDR2 from the germline V gene are SQVTM and ANQGSEA. In the original workflow: Reference gene primer amplification in the assay estimated nucleated cell counts. This table comes from immunoSEQ multiplex PCR, and its TCRdb copy is limited to in-frame clones, with some not included. The V and J calls and clone size come from that table; D and trimming were worked out from the DNA. This sample has almost 25,000 clones, with 82% found just once. This chain links TRBV29-1 with TRBJ1-2; TRBD1 matches 10 bases. This TCR derives from a human donor in a cohort sampled during active COVID-19. Sequencing input: peripheral blood. The CDR3 loop is CSGGDRGGGTF. The CDR3 region has the DNA TGCAGCGGAGGGGACAGGGGAGGTGGAACCTTC.